This T cell receptor beta chain came from a study of blood T cell repertoires in COVID-19. Produced via immunoSEQ multiplex PCR; TCRdb's table is partial and in-frame only. The sample has about 190,000 clones; roughly 80% are singletons. The CDR3 is 14 amino acids. Germline V gene lookup returns CDR1 LNHDA and CDR2 SQIVND (reference sequence). J gave up 1 base and V 10 bases, and 8 bases lay outside the gene matches. The chain couples TRBV19 to TRBJ2-3, with 7 bases lining up with TRBD2. Sequencing input: peripheral blood. The receptor's source is a man aged 25 to 40 with active or convalescent COVID-19. The CDR3 here is CATSLAEGTDTQYF. Here the CDR3 DNA reads TGTGCCACTTCGCTAGCGGAAGGCACAGATACGCAGTATTTT.